These 23 T cell receptor beta chains were sequenced from one sample in a study of cytomegalovirus exposure and HLA in healthy donors. It was with 60 Vbeta and 13 Jbeta primers that the PCR ran. The table came from immunoSEQ multiplex PCR; TCRdb's copy has only in-frame clones and leaves some out. Of some 130,000 clones in the sample, approximately 71% are singletons; the top ten hold 2% to 2.5%. The specimen was PBMCs. The origin of the receptors is a man between 25 and 39 years old in good health and CMV-seronegative.

This sequence joins TRBV7-3 and TRBJ1-1, with 12 positions matching TRBD1. The junction had 8 bases not matched to a gene; V was cut back by 5 bases and J by 4 bases. The length of the CDR3 is 16 residues. Germline lookup yields CDR1 SGHTA and CDR2 FQGTGA. In nucleotides, the CDR3 is TGTGCCAGCAGCATCTCCGGGACAGGGGGCGTCACTGAAGCTTTCTTT. This translates into CASSISGTGGVTEAFF.

V and J are TRBV5-1 and TRBJ1-1, with D uncertain. In germline, CDR1 is SGHRS, CDR2 YFSETQ. The CDR3 spans 15 residues. The V and J ends lost 6 bases and 0 bases respectively, with 15 bases between them. In nucleotides, the CDR3 is TGCGCCAGCACCCCAGGATACGGGGTGAACACTGAAGCTTTCTTT. Translated, it gives CASTPGYGVNTEAFF.

The rearrangement links TRBV4-2 to TRBJ2-7, with TRBD1 identical over 7 bases. The CDR3 is made up of 18 amino acids. The ends lost 0 bases at V and 6 bases at J; junction bases unmatched: 17. Germline assignment: CDR1 LGHNA and CDR2 YNFKEQ. CDR3 in DNA: TGTGCCAGCAGCCAAGAATTCTCAAGGGGGAACAGGGGCCCCGAGCAGTACTTC. Translating gives CASSQEFSRGNRGPEQYF.

A few counts support this clone. J is TRBJ2-1 and V is TRBV6-5; D remains ambiguous. This CDR3 contains 14 residues. Trimming shortened V by 4 bases and J by 3 bases, and 10 bases separated the two germline ends. Germline V gene sequence: CDR1 MNHEY, CDR2 SVGAGI. CDR3 coding DNA: TGTGCCAGCAGTTTGACTGTTGACTACAATGAGCAGTTCTTC. Translated: CASSLTVDYNEQFF.

The CDR3 DNA reads TGCGCCAGCAGTCCGGGTAGGGACACCCGAACTAATTCACCCCTCCACTTT. Amino acid sequence: CASSPGRDTRTNSPLHF. The rearrangement joins TRBV23-1 to TRBJ1-6; D possibly corresponds to TRBD1 (6 bases). TRBV23-1 is placed among ORFs of uncertain function. The CDR3 extends over 17 amino acids. Trimming left V 4 bases short and J 6 bases short, with 19 bases between.

The chain links TRBV18 to TRBJ1-4; D call uncertain. The ends were cut back, 1 base at V and 1 base at J, with 4 bases in the middle. Looked up from germline, CDR1 is KGHSH and CDR2 is LQKENI. CDR3 length equals 14 residues. CDR3 bases: TGTGCCAGCTCACCACAGAGAACTAATGAAAAACTGTTTTTT. This gives the protein CASSPQRTNEKLFF.

The rearrangement links TRBV10-1 to TRBJ2-3, with 9 bases identical to TRBD2. The CDR3 runs 14 residues. CDR1 is WNHNN and CDR2 is SYGVQD in the germline V gene (reference sequence). The V gene end was trimmed by 3 bases and the J gene end by 5 bases; junction bases not matched to a gene: 3. The CDR3 here is CASSDRLAEDTQYF. CDR3 sequence (DNA): TGCGCCAGCAGTGATCGACTAGCGGAAGATACGCAGTATTTT.

The rearrangement links TRBV5-5 to TRBJ2-1; 10 positions match TRBD2. The CDR3 consists of 16 residues. Unmatched junction bases numbered 5, after V lost 0 bases and J lost 5 bases. Germline-derived CDR1 and CDR2 are SGHKS and YYEKEE (reference sequence). CDR3 nucleotides: TGTGCCAGCAGCTTGGCTCCGGGACTAGCGAACAATGAGCAGTTCTTC. Its protein is CASSLAPGLANNEQFF.

V usage is TRBV19 and J usage is TRBJ1-5, with 7 positions matching TRBD1. Germline V gene sequence: CDR1 LNHDA, CDR2 SQIVND (reference sequence). V gave up 1 base and J gave up 4 bases; unmatched junction bases: 4. The CDR3 runs 15 residues. CDR3 coding DNA: TGTGCCAGTAGTATAGTGGGGACAGCTAATCAGCCCCAGCATTTT. This codes for CASSIVGTANQPQHF. Looking up the rest from reference TRBV19 and TRBJ1-5 gives the full variable domain: DGGITQSPKYLFRKEGQNVTLSCEQNLNHDAMYWYRQDPGQGLRLIYYSQIVNDFQKGDIAEGYSVSREKKESFPLTVTSAQKNPTAFYLCASSIVGTANQPQHFGDGTRLSIL.

In this sample, this clone turned up once. This chain links TRBV30 with TRBJ1-2, with D perhaps TRBD1 (6 bases). The CDR3 sequence is 12 residues long. V was shortened by 1 base and J by 5 bases, with 8 bases between the two germline ends. Germline CDR1 GTSNPN, CDR2 SVGIG (reference sequence). This chain's CDR3 is CAWSGGGYGYTF. The CDR3 nucleotides read TGTGCCTGGAGTGGAGGGGGTTATGGCTACACCTTC.

The V call is TRBV28, the J call TRBJ1-1; TRBD1 aligns across 9 bases. This CDR3 spans 15 amino acids. The V segment lost 6 bases and the J segment 11 bases; nucleotides outside the gene matches: 16. Per germline, CDR1 MDHEN and CDR2 SYDVKM. The CDR3 nucleotides are TGTGCCAGCAGCCCACATGGGACAGGGTTACTCGTGGCTTTCTTT. Protein product: CASSPHGTGLLVAFF.

This clone was seen a handful of times. The chain joins TRBV5-6 to TRBJ1-2; no reliable D call. The CDR3 extends over 15 amino acids. Germline assignment: CDR1 SGHDT and CDR2 YYEEEE. Trimming removed 2 bases from V and 8 bases from J, with 19 bases in between. The CDR3 loop reads CASSLFDRRAGGYTF. The CDR3 DNA reads as TGTGCCAGCAGCTTATTTGATCGGAGGGCTGGCGGCTACACCTTC.

This clone was counted only a few times. The chain couples TRBV7-9 to TRBJ2-7; TRBD2 agrees at 7 bases. The V gene end was trimmed by 2 bases and the J gene end by 5 bases; junction bases not matched to a gene: 12. There are 16 residues in the CDR3. The germline CDR1 and CDR2 sequences are SEHNR and FQNEAQ (reference sequence). For the CDR3, the DNA is TGTGCCAGCAGCTTATCCGGCGTCGGCGGGAGTCACGAGCAGTACTTC. It specifies CASSLSGVGGSHEQYF.

This chain links TRBV30 with TRBJ2-3, with D possibly being TRBD2 (6 bases). CDR1 is GTSNPN, CDR2 SVGIG, per germline (reference sequence). V lost 3 bases and J 0 bases, leaving 13 bases between the germline ends. The CDR3 has 15 amino acids. CDR3 in amino acids: CAWRGTPSSTDTQYF. DNA of the CDR3: TGTGCCTGGAGGGGGACTCCGTCTAGCACAGATACGCAGTATTTT.

V is TRBV28 and J is TRBJ1-6; D is uncertain. Trimming removed 6 bases from V and 11 bases from J, with 8 bases in between. The germline gives CDR1 MDHEN, CDR2 SYDVKM. The CDR3 consists of 11 residues. CDR3 region: CASRGRAPLHF. The CDR3 DNA reads TGTGCCAGCAGGGGTCGGGCACCCCTCCACTTT.

The CDR3 DNA reads TGTGCCAGCAGTGATGGGGACAGGAAAGACATTCAGTACTTC. It translates to CASSDGDRKDIQYF. The chain carries TRBV25-1 and TRBJ2-4, with 8 bases identical to TRBD1. CDR1 and CDR2 (germline): MGHDK, SYGVNS. J gave up 8 bases and V 3 bases, and 6 bases lay outside the gene matches. CDR3 length: 14 amino acids.

The chain's CDR3 is CASSLEGAGQPQHF. CDR3 in DNA: TGTGCCAGCAGCTTAGAGGGGGCCGGTCAGCCCCAGCATTTT. V and J are TRBV7-9 and TRBJ1-5, with 7 bases that match TRBD1. CDR1 SEHNR and CDR2 FQNEAQ come from the germline V gene (reference sequence). Germline trimming cut 1 base from V and 6 bases from J; bases unmatched to any gene: 3. The CDR3 runs 14 residues.

The V call is TRBV2, the J call TRBJ2-1; 9 bases line up with TRBD2. Germline CDR1 SNHLY, CDR2 FYNNEI. J lost 3 bases, V lost 4 bases, and 4 bases had no gene match. The CDR3 sequence is 15 residues long. The CDR3 DNA reads as TGTGCCAGCAGTGCCGCTAGCGGGATCTACAATGAGCAGTTCTTC. Amino acid sequence: CASSAASGIYNEQFF.

The J gene is TRBJ2-7, the V gene TRBV2; 10 nucleotides agree with TRBD1. The CDR3 extends over 14 amino acids. The V gene end was trimmed by 8 bases and the J gene end by 2 bases; junction bases not matched to a gene: 6. Germline assignment: CDR1 SNHLY and CDR2 FYNNEI. The CDR3 loop reads CASSRDRGPYEQYF. The CDR3 bases are TGTGCCAGCTCCCGGGACAGGGGCCCCTACGAGCAGTACTTC.

This chain joins TRBV29-1 and TRBJ1-3; 8 nucleotides line up with TRBD1. The CDR3 is made up of 14 amino acids. V shed 7 bases and J 0 bases; nucleotides not matched to a gene: 5. The germline CDR1 and CDR2 sequences are SQVTM and ANQGSEA. CDR3 in amino acids: CSAGQDNSGNTIYF. CDR3 DNA: TGCAGCGCGGGACAGGATAACTCTGGAAACACCATATATTTT.

The chain recombines TRBV9 with TRBJ2-3, with 10 bases lining up with TRBD2. V dropped 0 bases and J dropped 0; count of bases not matched to a gene: 7. Germline-derived CDR1 and CDR2 are SGDLS and YYNGEE. The CDR3 is 18 residues long. The CDR3 region is CASSVGASGSTSTDTQYF. DNA for the CDR3: TGTGCCAGCAGCGTAGGGGCTAGCGGGAGCACTAGCACAGATACGCAGTATTTT.

The chain joins TRBV13 to TRBJ2-1; 12 nucleotides line up with TRBD2. With V trimmed by 5 bases and J by 6 bases, 5 bases remained unmatched. Germline assignment: CDR1 PRHDT and CDR2 FYEKMQ (reference sequence). CDR3 length: 15 amino acids. The CDR3 loop reads CASSPGLAGTNEQFF. The CDR3 bases are TGTGCCAGCAGCCCAGGACTAGCGGGAACCAATGAGCAGTTCTTC.

CDR3 DNA: TGTGCCACACCGGGACAGACCACAGATACGCAGTATTTT. It is translated as CATPGQTTDTQYF. The chain recombines TRBV2 with TRBJ2-3, with TRBD1 matching 7 bases. This CDR3 region has 13 residues. The germline gives CDR1 SNHLY, CDR2 FYNNEI. Unmatched junction bases numbered 6, after V lost 10 bases and J lost 2 bases.